This TCR beta chain appears in the sequencing data of a study of graft-versus-host responses after intestinal transplantation. Findings and caveats of the study: The recipient marrow held GvH clones, and some of them showed up first in ileum or blood.

CDR1 is LNHDA, CDR2 SQIVND, per germline (reference sequence). CDR3 length equals 15 residues. In the case of this clone: Antigen specificity is unknown.

Assay: immunoSEQ multiplex PCR; the TCRdb copy retains only in-frame clones and omits some. This sample has 30,000 to 40,000 clones, with 75% to 90% found just once. Here the sequenced sample was PBMCs, taken 1,000 to 1,300 days after transplant. The rearrangement links TRBV19 to TRBJ2-5; 10 bases align to TRBD1. The closer fit of TRBJ2-7 to the DNA end suggests the J call may be wrong. This TCR was recovered from a human patient who received an intestinal transplant, so some T cells may come from the graft donor. CDR3 loop: CASSMGGTGAYEQYF. The CDR3 region has the DNA TGTGCCAGTAGTATGGGCGGGACAGGGGCATACGAGCAGTACTTC.